This TCR beta chain was recorded in a study of identifying expanded T cells in peripheral blood. During the collection period, no donor immune events like infections were recorded. The protocol was immunoSEQ multiplex PCR, while the TCRdb copy is restricted to in-frame clones and leaves out a portion. The data contain 50,000 to 65,000 clones, about 80% of them singletons. Concerning this clone: What it recognizes is unknown.

General study findings and limits: Over two and four weeks, about 15 and 18 clones changed, versus roughly 1.1 between replicates. Clone count variance between approximately two-week samples rose with total template count.

CDR3 length: 15 residues. Germline assignment: CDR1 SGHRS and CDR2 YFSETQ. Trimming at V came to 4 bases and at J to 3 bases, leaving 6 bases not matched to a gene. The V call is TRBV5-1, the J call TRBJ2-2; TRBD1 matches 7 bases. The sequence came from a person between 18 and 75 years old in good health. The sample taken for sequencing was blood. CDR3 amino acids: CASSGTGDDTGELFF. The CDR3 nucleotides read TGCGCCAGCAGCGGTACAGGGGACGACACCGGGGAGCTGTTTTTT.